This T cell receptor (beta chain) was retrieved from a study of T cell responses to AZD1222 COVID-19 vaccine. Study-wide results and limits: The study sampled repertoires only after the peak T cell response. The donors showed a predominance of white British ancestry and of females, with possible underestimation of clonal diversity.

The repertoire was sequenced with immunoSEQ multiplex PCR; TCRdb's copy has only in-frame clones and lacks some. The table lists fewer than 180,000 clones, more than 85% of them singletons, with 3% to 4% in the top ten. Comments on this clone: Its matching antigen is unknown.

Second-dose intervals of approximately 4 or approximately 12 weeks were pooled. The CDR3 sequence is 14 residues long. The V end lost 4 bases, the J end lost 2 bases, and 10 bases lay between the germline ends. Germline assignment: CDR1 SGHNT and CDR2 YYREEE (reference sequence). This clonotype originated in an adult who received the AZD1222 COVID-19 vaccine. The genes are TRBV5-4 and TRBJ2-1; D unresolved. This sample comprised peripheral blood, obtained 28 days after the second AZD1222 dose. The CDR3: CASSDTTTYNEQFF. CDR3 coding DNA: TGTGCCAGCAGCGACACGACAACCTACAATGAGCAGTTCTTC.